This T cell receptor beta chain was observed in a study of shared clonotypes between healthy human individuals. The overall study: Per donor, CD8 memory used one plate, CD8 naive used two, CD4 memory used three and CD4 naive used three.

The repertoire was sequenced with immunoSEQ multiplex PCR; TCRdb's copy has only in-frame clones and lacks some. Seen here are some 2 million clones, 85% to 95% observed once, and the top ten hold 0.1% to 0.15%. This clone is a singleton in its sample. The CDR3 extends over 16 amino acids. The germline V and J ends were trimmed by 4 bases and 7 bases, with 20 bases remaining between them. Germline V gives CDR1 SGHNT, CDR2 YYREEE (reference sequence). Donors had no recently reported acute infections or vaccinations and were HIV-negative. CD4+ cells yielded CD45RA+ naive and CD45RA-negative memory subsets.

Material for sequencing was naive CD4+ T cells sorted from blood. Subset of the sample: CD45RA+ positively selected. The source of this sequence is a man aged 18 to 30 in good health. The chain carries TRBV5-4 and TRBJ2-2, with D perhaps TRBD1 or TRBD2 (5 bases each). For the CDR3, the DNA is TGTGCCAGCAGCCCTGGGGCTTCCCGGGGCATCGGGGAGCTGTTTTTT. Amino acid sequence: CASSPGASRGIGELFF.